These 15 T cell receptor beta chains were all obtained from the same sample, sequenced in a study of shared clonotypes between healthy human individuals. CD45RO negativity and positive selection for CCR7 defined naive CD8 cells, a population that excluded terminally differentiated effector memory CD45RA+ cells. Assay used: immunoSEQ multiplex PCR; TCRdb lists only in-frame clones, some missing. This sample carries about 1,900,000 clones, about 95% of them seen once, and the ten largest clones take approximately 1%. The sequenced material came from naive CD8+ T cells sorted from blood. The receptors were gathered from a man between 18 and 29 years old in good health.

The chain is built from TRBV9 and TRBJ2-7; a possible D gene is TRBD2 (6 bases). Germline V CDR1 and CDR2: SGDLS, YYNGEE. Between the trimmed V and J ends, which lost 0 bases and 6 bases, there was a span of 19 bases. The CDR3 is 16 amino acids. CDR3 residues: CASSVESGSGAGEQYF. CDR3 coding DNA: TGTGCCAGCAGCGTAGAGTCAGGTAGCGGTGCGGGCGAGCAGTACTTC.

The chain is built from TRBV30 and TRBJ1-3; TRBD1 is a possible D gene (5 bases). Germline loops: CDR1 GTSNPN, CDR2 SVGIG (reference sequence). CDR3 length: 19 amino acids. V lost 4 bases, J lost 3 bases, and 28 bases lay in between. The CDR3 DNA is TGTGCCTGGAATGTGCCACCGGCCGGGACCCGGAGCTATGGAAACACCATATATTTT. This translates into CAWNVPPAGTRSYGNTIYF.

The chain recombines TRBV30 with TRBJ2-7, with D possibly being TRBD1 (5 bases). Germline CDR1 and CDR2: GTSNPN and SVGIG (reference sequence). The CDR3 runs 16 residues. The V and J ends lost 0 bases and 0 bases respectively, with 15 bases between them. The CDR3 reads CAWSVYGASISYEQYF. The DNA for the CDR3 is TGTGCCTGGAGTGTTTATGGGGCTTCTATCTCCTACGAGCAGTACTTC.

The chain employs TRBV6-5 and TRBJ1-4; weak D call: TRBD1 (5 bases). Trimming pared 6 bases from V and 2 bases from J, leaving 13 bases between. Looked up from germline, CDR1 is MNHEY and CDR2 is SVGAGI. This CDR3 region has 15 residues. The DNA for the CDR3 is TGTGCCAGCAGCCCCAGGGTACCCACTAATGAAAAACTGTTTTTT. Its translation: CASSPRVPTNEKLFF.

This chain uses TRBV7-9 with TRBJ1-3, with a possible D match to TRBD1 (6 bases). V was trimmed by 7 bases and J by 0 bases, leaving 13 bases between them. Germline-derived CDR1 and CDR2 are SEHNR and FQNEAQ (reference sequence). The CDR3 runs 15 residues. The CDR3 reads CASTRTDDSGNTIYF. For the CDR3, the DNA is TGTGCCAGCACCCGGACAGATGACTCTGGAAACACCATATATTTT. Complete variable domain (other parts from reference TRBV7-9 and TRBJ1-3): DTGVSQNPRHKITKRGQNVTFRCDPISEHNRLYWYRQTLGQGPEFLTYFQNEAQLEKSRLLSDRFSAERPKGSFSTLEIQRTEQGDSAMYLCASTRTDDSGNTIYFGEGSWLTVV.

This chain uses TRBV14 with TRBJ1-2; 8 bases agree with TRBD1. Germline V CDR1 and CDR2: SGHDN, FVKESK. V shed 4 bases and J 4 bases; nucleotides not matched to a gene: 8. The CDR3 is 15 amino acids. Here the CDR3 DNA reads TGTGCCAGCAGCCTCGGACAGGGCTACCTCTATGGCTACACCTTC. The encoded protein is CASSLGQGYLYGYTF.

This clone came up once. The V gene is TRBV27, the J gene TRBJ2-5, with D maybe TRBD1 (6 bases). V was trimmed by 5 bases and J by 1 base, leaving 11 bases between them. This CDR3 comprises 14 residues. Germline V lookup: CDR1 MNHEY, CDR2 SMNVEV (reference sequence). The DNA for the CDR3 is TGTGCCAGCAGTCGCCAGGGGTCCCAAGAGACCCAGTACTTC. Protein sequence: CASSRQGSQETQYF.

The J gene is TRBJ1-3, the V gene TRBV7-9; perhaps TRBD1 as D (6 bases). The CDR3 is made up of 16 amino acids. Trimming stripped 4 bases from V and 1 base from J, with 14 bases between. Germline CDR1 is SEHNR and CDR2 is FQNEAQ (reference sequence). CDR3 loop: CASSSPDSHSGNTIYF. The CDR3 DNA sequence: TGTGCCAGCAGCTCCCCGGACAGTCATTCTGGAAACACCATATATTTT.

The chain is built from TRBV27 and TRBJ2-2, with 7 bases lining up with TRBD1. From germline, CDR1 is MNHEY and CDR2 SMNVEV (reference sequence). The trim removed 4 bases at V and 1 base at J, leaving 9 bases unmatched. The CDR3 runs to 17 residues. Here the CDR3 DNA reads TGTGCCAGCAGTTCCCTGCTGGGACAGATGAACACCGGGGAGCTGTTTTTT. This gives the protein CASSSLLGQMNTGELFF.

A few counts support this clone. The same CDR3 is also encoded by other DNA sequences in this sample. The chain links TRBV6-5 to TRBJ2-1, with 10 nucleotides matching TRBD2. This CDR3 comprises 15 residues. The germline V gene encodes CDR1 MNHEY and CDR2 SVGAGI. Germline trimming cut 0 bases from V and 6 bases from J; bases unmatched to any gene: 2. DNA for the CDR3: TGTGCCAGCAGTTACTCGGCTAGCGGGAGCAATGAGCAGTTCTTC. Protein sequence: CASSYSASGSNEQFF.

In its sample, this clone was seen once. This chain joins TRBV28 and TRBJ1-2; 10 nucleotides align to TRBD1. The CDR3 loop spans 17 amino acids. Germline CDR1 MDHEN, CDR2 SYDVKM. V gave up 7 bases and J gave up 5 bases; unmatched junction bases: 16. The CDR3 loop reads CASNTPRQGTGAYGYTF. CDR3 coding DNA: TGTGCCAGCAATACCCCCCGACAAGGGACAGGGGCGTATGGCTACACCTTC.

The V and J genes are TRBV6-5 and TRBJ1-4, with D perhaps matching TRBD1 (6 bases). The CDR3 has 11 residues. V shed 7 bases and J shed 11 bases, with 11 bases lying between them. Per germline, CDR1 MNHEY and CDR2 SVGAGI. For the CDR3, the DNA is TGTGCCAGCAACAAGAGGGGGAAACTGTTTTTT. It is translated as CASNKRGKLFF.

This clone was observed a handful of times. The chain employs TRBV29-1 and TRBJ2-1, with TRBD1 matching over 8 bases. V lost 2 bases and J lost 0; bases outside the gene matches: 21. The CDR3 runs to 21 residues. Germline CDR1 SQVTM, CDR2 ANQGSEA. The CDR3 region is CSVELNGVLTGAKPSYNEQFF. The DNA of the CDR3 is TGCAGCGTTGAATTGAACGGGGTGTTGACAGGGGCCAAACCCTCCTACAATGAGCAGTTCTTC.

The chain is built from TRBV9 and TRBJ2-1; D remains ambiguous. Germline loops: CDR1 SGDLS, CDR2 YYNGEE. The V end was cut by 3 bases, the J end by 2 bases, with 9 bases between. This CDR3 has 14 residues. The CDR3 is CASSATRPYNEQFF. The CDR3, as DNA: TGTGCCAGCAGCGCTACCAGGCCCTACAATGAGCAGTTCTTC.

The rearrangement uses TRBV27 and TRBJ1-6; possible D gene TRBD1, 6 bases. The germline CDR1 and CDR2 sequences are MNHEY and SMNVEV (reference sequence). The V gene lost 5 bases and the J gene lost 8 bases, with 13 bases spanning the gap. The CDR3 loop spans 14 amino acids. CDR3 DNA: TGTGCCAGCAGTGGGTCAGGGGAGGATTCACCCCTCCACTTT. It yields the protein CASSGSGEDSPLHF.